Detailed here is one T cell receptor beta chain. What it binds is unknown. The data were taken from a study of blood T cells in healthy people across ages. Findings and caveats of the study: TCR beta diversity per million T cells fell roughly linearly with age. Researchers judged that diversity estimates from one million T cells fell short of true values.

The use of a sample-barcoded 5' primer and a J-beta primer mix characterized a second PCR of roughly 6 to 11 cycles. Using its own MiXCR run on the 5' RACE reads, TCRdb lists one record per CDR3 protein. The repertoire consists of about a million distinct CDR3 sequences, with roughly 51% occurring once and the leading ten covering over 20%. V lost 6 bases and J lost 3, with 18 bases in between. CDR3 size: 15 residues. CDR1 and CDR2 from the germline V gene are MDHEN and SYDVKM. This chain uses TRBV28 with TRBJ2-7, with a weak D call TRBD2 (6 bases). This TCR derives from a woman between 55 and 75 years old in good health. Sequencing was performed on blood. The CDR3 DNA reads TGTGCCAGCAGCCCCCCGGCGGGATCTGACTACGAGCAGTACTTC. Its translation: CASSPPAGSDYEQYF.